The sequence of this TCR beta chain was determined in a study of shared clonotypes between healthy human individuals. Using immunoSEQ multiplex PCR, the repertoire was profiled, and TCRdb retains in-frame clones only, with some absent. Of 2 million to 3 million clones listed, roughly nine tenths are singletons. The material sequenced was naive CD4+ T cells sorted from blood. Subset of the sample: CD45RA+ positively selected. The receptor comes from a man between 18 and 29 years old in good health.

The CDR3 protein is CASSKDGGQGLEQYF. In nucleotides, the CDR3 is TGTGCCAGCAGCAAAGATGGGGGACAGGGACTCGAGCAGTACTTC. The chain employs TRBV21-1 and TRBJ2-7; the table assigns TRBD1, which was not confirmed against the DNA. TRBV21-1 is annotated as a pseudogene. The CDR3 spans 15 residues.